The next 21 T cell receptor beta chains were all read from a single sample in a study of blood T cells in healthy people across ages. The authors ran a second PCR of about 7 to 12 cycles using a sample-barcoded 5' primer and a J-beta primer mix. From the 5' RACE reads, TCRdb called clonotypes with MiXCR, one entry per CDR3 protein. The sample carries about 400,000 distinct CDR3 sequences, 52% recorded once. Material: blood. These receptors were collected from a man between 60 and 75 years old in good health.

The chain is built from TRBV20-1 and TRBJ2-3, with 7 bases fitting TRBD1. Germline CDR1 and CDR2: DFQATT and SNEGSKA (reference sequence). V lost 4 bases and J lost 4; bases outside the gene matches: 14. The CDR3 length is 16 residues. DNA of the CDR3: TGCAGTGCTAACCTTGGGTTCGGTGGGACAGCAGATACGCAGTATTTT. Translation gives CSANLGFGGTADTQYF.

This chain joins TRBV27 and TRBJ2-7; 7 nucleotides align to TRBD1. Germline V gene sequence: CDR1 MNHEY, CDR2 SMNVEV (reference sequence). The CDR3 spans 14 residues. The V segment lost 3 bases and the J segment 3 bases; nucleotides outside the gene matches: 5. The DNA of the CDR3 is TGTGCCAGCAGTTTGAGGGGGACAGTCTACGAGCAGTACTTC. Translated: CASSLRGTVYEQYF.

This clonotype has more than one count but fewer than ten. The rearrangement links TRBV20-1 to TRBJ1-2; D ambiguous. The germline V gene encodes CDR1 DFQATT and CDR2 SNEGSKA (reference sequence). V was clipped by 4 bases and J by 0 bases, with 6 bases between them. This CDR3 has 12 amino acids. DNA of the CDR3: TGCAGTGCTACCAGACCTAACTATGGCTACACCTTC. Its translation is CSATRPNYGYTF.

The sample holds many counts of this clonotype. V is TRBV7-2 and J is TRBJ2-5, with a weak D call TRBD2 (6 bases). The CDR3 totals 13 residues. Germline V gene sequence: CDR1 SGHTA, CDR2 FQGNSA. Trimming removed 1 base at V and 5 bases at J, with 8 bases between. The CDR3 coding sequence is TGTGCCAGCAGCTTAGGGGGGGTGGAGACCCAGTACTTC. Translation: CASSLGGVETQYF.

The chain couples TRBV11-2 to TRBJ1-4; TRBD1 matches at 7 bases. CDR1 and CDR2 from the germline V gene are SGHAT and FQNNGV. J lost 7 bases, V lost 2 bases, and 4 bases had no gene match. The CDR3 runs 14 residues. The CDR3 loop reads CASSLSDRAEKLFF. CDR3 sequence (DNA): TGTGCCAGCAGCTTATCTGACAGGGCTGAAAAACTGTTTTTT. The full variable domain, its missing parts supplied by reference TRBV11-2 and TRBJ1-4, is EAGVAQSPRYKIIEKRQSVAFWCNPISGHATLYWYQQILGQGPKLLIQFQNNGVVDDSQLPKDRFSAERLKGVDSTLKIQPAKLEDSAVYLCASSLSDRAEKLFFGSGTQLSVL.

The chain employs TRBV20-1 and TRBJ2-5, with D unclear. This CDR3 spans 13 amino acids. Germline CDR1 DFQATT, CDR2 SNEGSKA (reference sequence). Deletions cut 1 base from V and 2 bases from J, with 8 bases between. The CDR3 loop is CSARVSLQETQYF. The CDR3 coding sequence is TGCAGTGCTAGAGTTAGTCTGCAAGAGACCCAGTACTTC.

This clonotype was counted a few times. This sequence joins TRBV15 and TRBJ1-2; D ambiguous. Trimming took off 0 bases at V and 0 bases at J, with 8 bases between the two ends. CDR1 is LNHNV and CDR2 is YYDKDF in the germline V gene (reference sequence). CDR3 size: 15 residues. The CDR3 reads CATSREAGTNYGYTF. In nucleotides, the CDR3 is TGTGCCACCAGCAGAGAAGCCGGAACTAACTATGGCTACACCTTC.

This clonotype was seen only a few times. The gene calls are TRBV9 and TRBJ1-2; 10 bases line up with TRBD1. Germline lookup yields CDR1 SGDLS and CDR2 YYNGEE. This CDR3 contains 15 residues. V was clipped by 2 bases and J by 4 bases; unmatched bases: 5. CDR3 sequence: CASSVRDRGSYGYTF. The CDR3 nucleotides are TGTGCCAGCAGCGTCCGGGACAGGGGTAGCTATGGCTACACCTTC.

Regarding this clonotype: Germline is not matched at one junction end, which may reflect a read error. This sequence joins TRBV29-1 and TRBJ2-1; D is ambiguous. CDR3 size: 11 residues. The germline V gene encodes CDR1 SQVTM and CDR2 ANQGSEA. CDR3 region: CSVEGENEQLF. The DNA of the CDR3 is TGCAGCGTTGAAGGAGAGAATGAGCAGTTATTC.

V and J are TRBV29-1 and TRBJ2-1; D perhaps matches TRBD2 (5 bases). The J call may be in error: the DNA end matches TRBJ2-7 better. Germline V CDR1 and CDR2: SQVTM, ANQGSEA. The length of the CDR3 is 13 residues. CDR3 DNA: TGCAGCGTTGCTGTGACTATCTACAATGAGCAGTACTTC. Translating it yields CSVAVTIYNEQYF.

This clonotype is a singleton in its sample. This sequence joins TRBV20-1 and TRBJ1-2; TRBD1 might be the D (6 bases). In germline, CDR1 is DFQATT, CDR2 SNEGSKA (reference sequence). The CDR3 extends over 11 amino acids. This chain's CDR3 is CARGGVDGYTF. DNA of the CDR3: TGCGCCCGTGGGGGCGTCGATGGCTACACCTTC.

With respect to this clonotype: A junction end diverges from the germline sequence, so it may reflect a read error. The CDR3 region has the DNA TGTGCCGGCAGCCCCTGGGACAGCAATGAGCAGTTCTTC. This sequence encodes CAGSPWDSNEQFF. The chain couples TRBV7-3 to TRBJ2-1; 7 bases are shared with TRBD1. This CDR3 is 13 amino acids long. Germline V CDR1 and CDR2: SGHTA, FQGTGA. The full variable domain, in which reference TRBV7-3 and TRBJ2-1 provide the parts outside the CDR3, is GAGVSQTPSNKVTEKGKYVELRCDPISGHTALYWYRQSLGQGPEFLIYFQGTGAADDSGLPNDRFFAVRPEGSVSTLKIQRTERGDSAVYLCAGSPWDSNEQFFGPGTRLTVL.

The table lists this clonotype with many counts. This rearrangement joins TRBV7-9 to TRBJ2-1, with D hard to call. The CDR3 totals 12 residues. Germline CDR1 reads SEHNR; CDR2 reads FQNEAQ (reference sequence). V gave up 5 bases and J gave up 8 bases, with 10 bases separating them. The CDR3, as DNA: TGTGCCAGCAGCCCCTACTGGGATGAGCAGTTCTTC. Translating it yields CASSPYWDEQFF. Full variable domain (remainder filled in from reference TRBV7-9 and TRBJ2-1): DTGVSQNPRHKITKRGQNVTFRCDPISEHNRLYWYRQTLGQGPEFLTYFQNEAQLEKSRLLSDRFSAERPKGSFSTLEIQRTEQGDSAMYLCASSPYWDEQFFGPGTRLTVL.

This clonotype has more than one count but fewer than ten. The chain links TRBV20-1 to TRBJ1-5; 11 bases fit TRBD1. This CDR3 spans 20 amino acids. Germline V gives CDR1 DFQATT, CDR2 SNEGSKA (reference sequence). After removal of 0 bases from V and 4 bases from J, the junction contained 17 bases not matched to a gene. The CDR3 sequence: CSARDFQGGTGGVGNQPQHF. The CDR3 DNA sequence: TGCAGTGCTAGAGATTTTCAAGGGGGGACAGGGGGAGTGGGGAATCAGCCCCAGCATTTT.

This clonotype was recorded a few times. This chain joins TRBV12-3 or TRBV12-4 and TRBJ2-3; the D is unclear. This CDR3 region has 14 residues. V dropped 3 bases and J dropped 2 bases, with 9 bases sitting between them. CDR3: CASSFQELTDTQYF. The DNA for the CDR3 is TGTGCCAGCAGTTTTCAGGAACTCACAGATACGCAGTATTTT.

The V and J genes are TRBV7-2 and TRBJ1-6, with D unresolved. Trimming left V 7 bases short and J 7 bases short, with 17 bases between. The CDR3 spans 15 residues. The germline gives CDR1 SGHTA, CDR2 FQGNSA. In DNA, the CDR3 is TGTGCCAGCATCAAAGGGAGGGCGCGAAATTCACCCCTCCACTTT. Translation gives CASIKGRARNSPLHF. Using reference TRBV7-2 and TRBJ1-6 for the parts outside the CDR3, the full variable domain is GAGVSQSPSNKVTEKGKDVELRCDPISGHTALYWYRQSLGQGLEFLIYFQGNSAPDKSGLPSDRFSAERTGGSVSTLTIQRTQQEDSAVYLCASIKGRARNSPLHFGNGTRLTVT.

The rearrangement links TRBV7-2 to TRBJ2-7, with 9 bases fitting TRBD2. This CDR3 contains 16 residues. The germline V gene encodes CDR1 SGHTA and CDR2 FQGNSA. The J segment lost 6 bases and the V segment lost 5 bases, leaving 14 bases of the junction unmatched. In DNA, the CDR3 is TGTGCCAGCAGCCTGGGGCTGAGCGGGAGGTCTAGCGAGCAGTACTTC. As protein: CASSLGLSGRSSEQYF.

CDR3 sequence: CASSERRNTGELFF. The CDR3 DNA is TGTGCCAGCAGTGAACGGCGGAACACCGGGGAGCTGTTTTTT. This sequence joins TRBV2 and TRBJ2-2; D is unclear. Germline loops: CDR1 SNHLY, CDR2 FYNNEI. Trimming took 2 bases from V and 1 from J, leaving 5 bases between them. The CDR3 is made up of 14 amino acids.

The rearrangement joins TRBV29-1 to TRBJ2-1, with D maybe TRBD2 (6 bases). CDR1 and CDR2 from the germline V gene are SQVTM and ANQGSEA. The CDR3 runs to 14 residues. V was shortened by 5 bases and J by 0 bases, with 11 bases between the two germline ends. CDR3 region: CSVQGGNSYNEQFF. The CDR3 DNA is TGCAGCGTTCAAGGCGGGAACTCCTACAATGAGCAGTTCTTC.

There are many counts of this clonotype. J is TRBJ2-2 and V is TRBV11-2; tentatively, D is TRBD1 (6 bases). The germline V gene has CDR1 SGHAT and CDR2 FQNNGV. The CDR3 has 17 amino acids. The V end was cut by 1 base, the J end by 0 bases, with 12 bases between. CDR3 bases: TGTGCCAGCAGCTTAGGTCAAACAGGGTCGAACACCGGGGAGCTGTTTTTT. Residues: CASSLGQTGSNTGELFF.

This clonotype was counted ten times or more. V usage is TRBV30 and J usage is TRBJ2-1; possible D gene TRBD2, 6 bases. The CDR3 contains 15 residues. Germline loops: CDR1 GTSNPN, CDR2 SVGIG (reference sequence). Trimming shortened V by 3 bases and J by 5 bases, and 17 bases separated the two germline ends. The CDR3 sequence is CAWSPLRDGHNEQFF. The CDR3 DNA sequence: TGTGCCTGGAGCCCTTTGCGGGACGGCCACAATGAGCAGTTCTTC.